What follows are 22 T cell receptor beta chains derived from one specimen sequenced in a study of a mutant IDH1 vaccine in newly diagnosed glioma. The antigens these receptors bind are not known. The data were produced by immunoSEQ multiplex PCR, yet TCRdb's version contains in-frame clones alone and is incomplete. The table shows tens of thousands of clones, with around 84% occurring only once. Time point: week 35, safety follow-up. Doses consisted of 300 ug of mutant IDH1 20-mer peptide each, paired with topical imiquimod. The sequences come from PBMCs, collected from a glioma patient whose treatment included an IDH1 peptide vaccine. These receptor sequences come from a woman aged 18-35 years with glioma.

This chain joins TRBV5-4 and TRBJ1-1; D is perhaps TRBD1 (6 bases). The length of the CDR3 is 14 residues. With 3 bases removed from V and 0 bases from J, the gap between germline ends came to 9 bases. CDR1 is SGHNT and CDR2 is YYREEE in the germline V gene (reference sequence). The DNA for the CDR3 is TGTGCCAGCAGCTGGGGGCTGATGAACACTGAAGCTTTCTTT. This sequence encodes CASSWGLMNTEAFF.

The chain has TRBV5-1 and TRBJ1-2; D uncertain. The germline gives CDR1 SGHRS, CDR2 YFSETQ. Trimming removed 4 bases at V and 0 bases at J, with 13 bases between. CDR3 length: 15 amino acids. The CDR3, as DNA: TGCGCCAGCAGCGTATGGACCGATTCTAACTATGGCTACACCTTC. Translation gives CASSVWTDSNYGYTF.

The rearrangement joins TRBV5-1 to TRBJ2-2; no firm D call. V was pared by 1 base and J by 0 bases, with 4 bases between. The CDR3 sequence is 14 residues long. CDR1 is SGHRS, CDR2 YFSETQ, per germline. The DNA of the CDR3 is TGCGCCAGCAGCTTGCCCGCGAACACCGGGGAGCTGTTTTTT. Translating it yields CASSLPANTGELFF. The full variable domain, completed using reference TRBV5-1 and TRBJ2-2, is KAGVTQTPRYLIKTRGQQVTLSCSPISGHRSVSWYQQTPGQGLQFLFEYFSETQRNKGNFPGRFSGRQFSNSRSEMNVSTLELGDSALYLCASSLPANTGELFFGEGSRLTVL.

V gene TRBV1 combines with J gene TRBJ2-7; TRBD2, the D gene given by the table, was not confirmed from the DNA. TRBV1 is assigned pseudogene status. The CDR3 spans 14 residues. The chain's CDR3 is CTSPFSGRNDEQYF. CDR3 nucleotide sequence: TGCACCAGCCCCTTTAGCGGGAGGAACGACGAGCAGTACTTC.

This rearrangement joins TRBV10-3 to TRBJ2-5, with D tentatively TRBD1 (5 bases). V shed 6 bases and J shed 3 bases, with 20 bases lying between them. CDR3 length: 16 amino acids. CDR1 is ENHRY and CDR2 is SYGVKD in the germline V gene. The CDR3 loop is CAISHSTDRDKETQYF. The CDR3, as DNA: TGTGCCATCAGCCACTCAACCGACAGAGATAAAGAGACCCAGTACTTC.

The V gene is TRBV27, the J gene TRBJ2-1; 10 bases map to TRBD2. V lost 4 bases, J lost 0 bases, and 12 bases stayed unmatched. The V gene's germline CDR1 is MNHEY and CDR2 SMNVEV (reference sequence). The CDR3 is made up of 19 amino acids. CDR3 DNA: TGTGCCAGCAGTTCCCGGACTAGCGGTCTTATGAGCTCCTACAATGAGCAGTTCTTC. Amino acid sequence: CASSSRTSGLMSSYNEQFF.

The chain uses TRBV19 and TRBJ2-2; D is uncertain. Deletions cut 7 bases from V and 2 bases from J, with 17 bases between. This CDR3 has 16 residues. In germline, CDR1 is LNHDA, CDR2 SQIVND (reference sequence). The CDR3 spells CASTSNGLINTGELFF. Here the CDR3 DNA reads TGTGCCAGTACCTCCAACGGTCTGATTAACACCGGGGAGCTGTTTTTT.

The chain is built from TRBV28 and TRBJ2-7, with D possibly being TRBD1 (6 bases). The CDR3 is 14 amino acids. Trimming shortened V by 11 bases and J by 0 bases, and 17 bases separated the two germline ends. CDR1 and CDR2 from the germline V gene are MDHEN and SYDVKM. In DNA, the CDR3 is TGTGCCGTCGCTGGGACATTAAGCTCCTACGAGCAGTACTTC. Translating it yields CAVAGTLSSYEQYF.

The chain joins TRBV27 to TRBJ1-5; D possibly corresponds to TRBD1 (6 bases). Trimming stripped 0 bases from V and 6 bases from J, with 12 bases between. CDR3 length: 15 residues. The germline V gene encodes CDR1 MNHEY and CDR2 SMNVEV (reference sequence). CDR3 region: CASSLSGGPGQPQHF. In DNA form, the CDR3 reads TGTGCCAGCAGTTTATCGGGGGGGCCCGGTCAGCCCCAGCATTTT.

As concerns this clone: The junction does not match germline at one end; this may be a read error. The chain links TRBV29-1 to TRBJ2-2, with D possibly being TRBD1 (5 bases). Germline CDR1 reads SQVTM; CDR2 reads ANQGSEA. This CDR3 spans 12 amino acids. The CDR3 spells CSVEGVTGELFF. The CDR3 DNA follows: TGCAGCGTAGAAGGGGTCACCGGGGAGCTGTTTTTT.

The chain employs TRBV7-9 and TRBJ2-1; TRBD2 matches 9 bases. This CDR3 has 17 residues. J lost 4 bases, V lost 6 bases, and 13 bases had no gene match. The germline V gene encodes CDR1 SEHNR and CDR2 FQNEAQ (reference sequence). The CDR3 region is CASSPGVASGTYNEQFF. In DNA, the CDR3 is TGTGCCAGCAGTCCGGGGGTAGCTAGCGGGACTTACAATGAGCAGTTCTTC. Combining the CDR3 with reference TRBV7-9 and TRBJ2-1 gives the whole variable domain DTGVSQNPRHKITKRGQNVTFRCDPISEHNRLYWYRQTLGQGPEFLTYFQNEAQLEKSRLLSDRFSAERPKGSFSTLEIQRTEQGDSAMYLCASSPGVASGTYNEQFFGPGTRLTVL.

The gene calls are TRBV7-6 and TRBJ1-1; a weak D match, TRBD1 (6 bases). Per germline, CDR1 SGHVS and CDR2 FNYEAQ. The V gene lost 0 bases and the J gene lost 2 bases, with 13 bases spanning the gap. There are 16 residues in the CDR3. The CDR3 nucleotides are TGTGCCAGCAGCTTAGCGTACGGCAGGGGCAACACTGAAGCTTTCTTT. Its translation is CASSLAYGRGNTEAFF.

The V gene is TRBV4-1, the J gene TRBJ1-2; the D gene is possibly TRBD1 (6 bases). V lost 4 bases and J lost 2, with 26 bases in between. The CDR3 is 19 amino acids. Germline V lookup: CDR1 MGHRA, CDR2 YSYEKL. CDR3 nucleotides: TGCGCCAGCAGCCGCAGAAACGGGGGCTGGGAGTCTTCAAACTATGGCTACACCTTC. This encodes CASSRRNGGWESSNYGYTF.

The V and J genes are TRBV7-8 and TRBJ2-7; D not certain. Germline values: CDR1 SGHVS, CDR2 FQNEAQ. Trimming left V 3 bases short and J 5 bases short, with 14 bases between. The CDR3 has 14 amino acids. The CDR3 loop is CASSFGDLRNEQYF. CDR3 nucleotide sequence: TGTGCCAGCAGCTTCGGTGACCTGCGGAACGAGCAGTACTTC.

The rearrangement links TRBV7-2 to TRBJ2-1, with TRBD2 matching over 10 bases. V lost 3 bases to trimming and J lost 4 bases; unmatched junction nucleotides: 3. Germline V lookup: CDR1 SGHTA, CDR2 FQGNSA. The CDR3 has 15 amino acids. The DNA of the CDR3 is TGTGCCAGCAGCTTCATAGCGGGGGGATACAATGAGCAGTTCTTC. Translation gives CASSFIAGGYNEQFF.

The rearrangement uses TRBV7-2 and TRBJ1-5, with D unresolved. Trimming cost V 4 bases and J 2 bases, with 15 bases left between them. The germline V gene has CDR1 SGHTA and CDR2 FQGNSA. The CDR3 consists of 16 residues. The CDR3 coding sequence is TGTGCCAGCAGCTGGACCGGTGGGTTGGGCAATCAGCCCCAGCATTTT. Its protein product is CASSWTGGLGNQPQHF. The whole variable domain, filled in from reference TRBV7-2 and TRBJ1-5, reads GAGVSQSPSNKVTEKGKDVELRCDPISGHTALYWYRQSLGQGLEFLIYFQGNSAPDKSGLPSDRFSAERTGGSVSTLTIQRTQQEDSAVYLCASSWTGGLGNQPQHFGDGTRLSIL.

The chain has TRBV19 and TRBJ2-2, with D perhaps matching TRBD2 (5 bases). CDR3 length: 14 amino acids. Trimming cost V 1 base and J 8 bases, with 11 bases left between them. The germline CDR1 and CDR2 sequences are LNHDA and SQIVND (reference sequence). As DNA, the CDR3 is TGTGCCAGTAGTATAGGACTATCGGCTGGGGAGCTGTTTTTT. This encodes CASSIGLSAGELFF.

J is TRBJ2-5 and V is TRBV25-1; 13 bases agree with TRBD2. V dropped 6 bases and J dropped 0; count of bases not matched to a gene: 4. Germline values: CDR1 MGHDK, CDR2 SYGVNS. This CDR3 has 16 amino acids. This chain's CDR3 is CASSMGLAGNQETQYF. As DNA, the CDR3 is TGTGCCAGCAGCATGGGACTAGCGGGGAACCAAGAGACCCAGTACTTC.

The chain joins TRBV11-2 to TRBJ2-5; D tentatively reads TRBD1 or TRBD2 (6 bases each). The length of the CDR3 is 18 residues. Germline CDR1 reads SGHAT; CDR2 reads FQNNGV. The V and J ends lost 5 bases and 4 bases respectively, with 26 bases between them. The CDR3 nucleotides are TGTGCCAGCAGCATTCGACCGGGACTGACCTTGGGGGCAGAGACCCAGTACTTC. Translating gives CASSIRPGLTLGAETQYF.

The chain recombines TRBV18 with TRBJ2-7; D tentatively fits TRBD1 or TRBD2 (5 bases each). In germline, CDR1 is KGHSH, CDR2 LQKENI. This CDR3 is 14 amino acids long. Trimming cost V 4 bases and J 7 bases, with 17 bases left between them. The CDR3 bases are TGTGCCAGCTCACAATCCGGGACGGATACGGAGCAGTACTTC. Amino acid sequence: CASSQSGTDTEQYF. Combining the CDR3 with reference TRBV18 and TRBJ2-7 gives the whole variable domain NAGVMQNPRHLVRRRGQEARLRCSPMKGHSHVYWYRQLPEEGLKFMVYLQKENIIDESGMPKERFSAEFPKEGPSILRIQQVVRGDSAAYFCASSQSGTDTEQYFGPGTRLTVT.

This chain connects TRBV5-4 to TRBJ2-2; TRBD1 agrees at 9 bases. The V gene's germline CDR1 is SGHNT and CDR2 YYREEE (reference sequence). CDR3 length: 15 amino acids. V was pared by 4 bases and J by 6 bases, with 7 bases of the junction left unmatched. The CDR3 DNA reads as TGTGCCAGCAGCCCGACAGGGGGTCTGGCCGGGGAGCTGTTTTTT. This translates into CASSPTGGLAGELFF.

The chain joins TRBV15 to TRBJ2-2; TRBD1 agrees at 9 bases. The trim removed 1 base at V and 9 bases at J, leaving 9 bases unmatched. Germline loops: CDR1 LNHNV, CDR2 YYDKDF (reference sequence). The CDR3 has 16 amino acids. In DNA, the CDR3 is TGTGCCACCAGCAGAGCCGGGACAGGGTCTGCCAGGGAGCTGTTTTTT. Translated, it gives CATSRAGTGSARELFF. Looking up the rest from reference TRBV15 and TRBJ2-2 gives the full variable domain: DAMVIQNPRYQVTQFGKPVTLSCSQTLNHNVMYWYQQKSSQAPKLLFHYYDKDFNNEADTPDNFQSRRPNTSFCFLDIRSPGLGDTAMYLCATSRAGTGSARELFFGEGSRLTVL.